The rows below give T cell receptor beta chains drawn from one sample of a study of CD8 T cells in Susac syndrome. TCRdb reprocessed the immunoSEQ multiplex PCR reads with MiXCR, giving one entry per CDR3 protein. The data show 25,000 to 35,000 distinct CDR3 sequences, with around 94% seen just once and 0.27% held by the top ten. The material sequenced was CD8+ T cells from PBMCs. The receptors come from a human donor in good health. Both conserved end residues are part of each CDR3. The D gene is left open where the match is weak. The listing skips clone size in some rows; elsewhere it reads once, few, many or a size class.

clone size,D gene,V gene,J gene,CDR3 DNA,CDR3 protein
-,-,TRBV6-2/TRBV6-3,TRBJ2-2,TGTGCCAGCGGGGAGGTCCCCGGGGAGCTGTTTTTT,CASGEVPGELFF
-,TRBD2,TRBV18,TRBJ2-7,TGTGCCAGCTCACCGTCGGGACTAGCGGGGCTCTACGAGCAGTACTTC,CASSPSGLAGLYEQYF
-,-,TRBV12-3/TRBV12-4,TRBJ2-2,TGTGCCAGCAGTTTTTGGGCCGGGGAGCTGTTTTTT,CASSFWAGELFF
-,-,TRBV6-5,TRBJ1-1,TGTGCCAGCAGTTACGGTACTGACAAAGCTTTCTTT,CASSYGTDKAFF
-,-,TRBV14,TRBJ1-2,TGTGCCAGCAGCCAAGAAGACCGGCCCTATGGCTACACCTTC,CASSQEDRPYGYTF
-,-,TRBV3-1,TRBJ1-4,TGTGCCAGCAGCCAAGATGGCAGCTCTAATGAAAAACTGTTTTTT,CASSQDGSSNEKLFF
once,TRBD1,TRBV6-5,TRBJ2-1,TGTGCCAGCAGTTTTGTGACAGGGGGCTTAGGTGAGCAGTTCTTC,CASSFVTGGLGEQFF
-,-,TRBV20-1,TRBJ1-2,TGCAGTGCTAGAGGAGGGAGAGGCTATGGCTACACCTTC,CSARGGRGYGYTF
-,-,TRBV5-6,TRBJ2-7,TGTGCCAGCAGCTTGGGCCGGGACTTAATTTATTCCTACGAGCAGTACTTC,CASSLGRDLIYSYEQYF
-,TRBD1,TRBV18,TRBJ1-1,TGTGCCAGCTCATCAAGGACAGGGGGGCCCACTGAAGCTTTCTTT,CASSSRTGGPTEAFF
-,-,TRBV2,TRBJ1-1,TGTGCCAGCATTGAAGGGGCAGTTTACACTGAAGCTTTCTTT,CASIEGAVYTEAFF
-,-,TRBV10-2,TRBJ2-5,TGCGCCAGCAGTGAGTCTCGACAAAGCCAAGAGACCCAGTACTTC,CASSESRQSQETQYF
-,TRBD1,TRBV11-2,TRBJ1-3,TGTGCCAGCAGCTTCGGGACAGGTCTTGCTGGAAACACCATATATTTT,CASSFGTGLAGNTIYF
-,-,TRBV12-3/TRBV12-4,TRBJ1-1,TGTGCCAGCGGATTGGCAGCGAGGAACACTGAAGCTTTCTTT,CASGLAARNTEAFF
few,-,TRBV5-1,TRBJ2-1,TGCGCCAGCAGCTTGGAAGATGGGGACTACAATGAGCAGTTCTTC,CASSLEDGDYNEQFF
-,-,TRBV25-1,TRBJ2-3,TGTGCCAGCAGTGTGGCGGATACGCAGTATTTT,CASSVADTQYF
-,TRBD2,TRBV20-1,TRBJ2-7,TGCAGTGCTAGAGATATCAGCGGGGACCACGAGCAGTACTTC,CSARDISGDHEQYF
-,TRBD2,TRBV7-2,TRBJ2-3,TGTGCCAGCAGCTTTTTGGGGGGGTCCCGGGGCACAGATACGCAGTATTTT,CASSFLGGSRGTDTQYF
-,-,TRBV6-4,TRBJ2-3,TGTGCCAGCAGTGACGACGCCAGCACAGATACGCAGTATTTT,CASSDDASTDTQYF
-,-,TRBV12-3/TRBV12-4,TRBJ2-7,TGTGCCAGCGGCAGGGGTCACTACGAGCAGTACTTC,CASGRGHYEQYF
-,TRBD2,TRBV7-9,TRBJ2-1,TGTGCCAGCAGCTTAGGCGCGGGCGGGAGCTCCTACAATGAGCAGTTCTTC,CASSLGAGGSSYNEQFF
-,-,TRBV20-1,TRBJ2-3,TGCAGTGCTAGGGGGGGACCACGAACAGATACGCAGTATTTT,CSARGGPRTDTQYF
-,TRBD2,TRBV14,TRBJ2-1,TGTGCCAGCAGCCCCGGGACTAGCGGGGGTATTGCGGATGAGCAGTTCTTC,CASSPGTSGGIADEQFF
once,-,TRBV4-3,TRBJ2-1,TGCGCCAGCAGCCAGGAAAGACCTTTCGATGAGCAGTTCTTC,CASSQERPFDEQFF
-,-,TRBV7-9,TRBJ2-1,TGTGCCAGCAGCTTAGTCTTGGGCGAGCAGTTCTTC,CASSLVLGEQFF
-,-,TRBV4-1,TRBJ2-7,TGCGCCAGCAGCCAAGAAGGAGGCTACGAGCAGTACTTC,CASSQEGGYEQYF
-,-,TRBV29-1,TRBJ1-2,TGCGGCGTTGGAGGCCCCAGAGCTAACTATGGCTACACCTTC,CGVGGPRANYGYTF
few,TRBD2,TRBV6-1,TRBJ2-1,TGTGCCAGCAGTTATAGCGGGGGGGCCCGTGAGCAGTTCTTC,CASSYSGGAREQFF
-,TRBD1,TRBV20-1,TRBJ2-1,TGCAGTGCTCGGACAGGGGTCGGGAATGAGCAGTTCTTC,CSARTGVGNEQFF
-,-,TRBV9,TRBJ1-1,TGTGCCAGCAGCTTCGGACAGGAAGCTTTCTTT,CASSFGQEAFF
-,TRBD1,TRBV5-1,TRBJ1-4,TGCGCCAGCAGCTGGGGTTCCTGGACAGGGGAAACTAATGAAAAACTGTTTTTT,CASSWGSWTGETNEKLFF
-,TRBD1,TRBV12-3/TRBV12-4,TRBJ2-4,TGTGCCAGCAGTCCCTCGGGACAGGGGGCCAAAAACATTCAGTACTTC,CASSPSGQGAKNIQYF
-,-,TRBV9,TRBJ1-2,TGTGCCAGCAGCGTTGCAGGGGCCTATGGCTACACCTTC,CASSVAGAYGYTF
-,-,TRBV7-2,TRBJ1-2,TGTGCCAGCAGCTTAGTCTGGTTGGGATCCCCGGGTAACTATGGCTACACCTTC,CASSLVWLGSPGNYGYTF
-,TRBD2,TRBV6-1,TRBJ2-1,TGTGCCAGCAGTGAAGCGGGGGGGGACTACAATGAGCAGTTCTTC,CASSEAGGDYNEQFF
-,-,TRBV5-6,TRBJ2-1,TGTGCCAGCAGCTTGGGGGACTCCACATACAATGAGCAGTTCTTC,CASSLGDSTYNEQFF
-,TRBD1,TRBV29-1,TRBJ2-7,TGCAGCGTTGCACAGGGGGCCAACGAGCAGTACTTC,CSVAQGANEQYF
-,TRBD1,TRBV28,TRBJ2-7,TGTGCCAGCAGTTTCTCTCCTCGGGACAGCTCCTACGAGCAGTACTTC,CASSFSPRDSSYEQYF
-,TRBD1,TRBV4-3,TRBJ2-7,TGCGCCAGCAGCCAAGGGCGGGACAGGTACTACGAGCAGTACTTC,CASSQGRDRYYEQYF
-,-,TRBV12-3/TRBV12-4,TRBJ1-6,TGTGCCAGCAGTTTGGGTGGGGCTTCACCCCTCCACTTT,CASSLGGASPLHF
-,-,TRBV20-1,TRBJ1-1,TGCAGTGCTAGAGATCTGGCGGACACTGAAGCTTTCTTT,CSARDLADTEAFF
-,-,TRBV2,TRBJ2-7,TGTGCCAGCAGGGACGCGGAACCCTACGAGCAGTACTTC,CASRDAEPYEQYF
-,TRBD1,TRBV7-9,TRBJ1-1,TGTGCCAGCAGCCCTCAGGGGGACACTGAAGCTTTCTTT,CASSPQGDTEAFF
-,-,TRBV10-2,TRBJ2-5,TGCGCCACCCTCTCAGGGTACCAAGAGACCCAGTACTTC,CATLSGYQETQYF
-,-,TRBV7-9,TRBJ1-2,TGTGCCAGCAGCTTCAGCGCCGCAGGGGAAGCTAACTATGGCTACACCTTC,CASSFSAAGEANYGYTF
-,-,TRBV11-2,TRBJ1-4,TGTGCCAGCAGCTTAGCGTCCCCTTCAACTAATGAAAAACTGTTTTTT,CASSLASPSTNEKLFF
-,-,TRBV9,TRBJ1-1,TGTGCCAGCAGCGTCGGACCGCCGAACACTGAAGCTTTCTTT,CASSVGPPNTEAFF
-,TRBD1,TRBV27,TRBJ1-2,TGTGCCAGCAGTTTAGGGACAGGGACCCCGCGGGGAGGCTACACCTTC,CASSLGTGTPRGGYTF
-,TRBD1,TRBV7-9,TRBJ1-1,TGTGCCAGCAACCCTGGACAGGGGGAGGTAGCTTTCTTT,CASNPGQGEVAFF
-,-,TRBV4-1,TRBJ1-2,TGCGCCAGCAGCCCCCGTTGGGAGGATGGCTACACCTTC,CASSPRWEDGYTF
once,-,TRBV27,TRBJ1-2,TGTGCCAGCAGCCCACAGGGTCAAGGCTACACCTTC,CASSPQGQGYTF
-,TRBD1,TRBV29-1,TRBJ1-5,TGCAGCGTAGCCGGCGGGACAGGGGAACAGCCCCAGCATTTT,CSVAGGTGEQPQHF
-,-,TRBV19,TRBJ2-3,TGTGCCAGTAGTAGCGGACAGTCGACAGATACGCAGTATTTT,CASSSGQSTDTQYF
-,-,TRBV20-1,TRBJ1-3,TGCAGTGCTAGTGGGGCACGCTCTGGAAACACCATATATTTT,CSASGARSGNTIYF
-,-,TRBV4-1,TRBJ2-2,TGCGCCAGCAGCCGACTTACAGGGTCGAACACCGGGGAGCTGTTTTTT,CASSRLTGSNTGELFF
-,TRBD2,TRBV7-2,TRBJ2-1,TGTGCCAGCAACCCTAGCGGCTACAATGAGCAGTTCTTC,CASNPSGYNEQFF
-,-,TRBV27,TRBJ2-3,TGTGCCAGCAGTTTATCGGGGGGCACAGATACGCAGTATTTT,CASSLSGGTDTQYF
once,TRBD1,TRBV11-2,TRBJ1-4,TGTGCCAGCAGCCCAGGGGGGACTAGAACTAATGAAAAACTGTTTTTT,CASSPGGTRTNEKLFF
-,-,TRBV2,TRBJ1-1,TGTGCCAGCACTGGGTTGCTCGAAGCTTTCTTT,CASTGLLEAFF